These 9 T cell receptor beta chains originate from one sample sequenced in a study of T cell changes during pregnancy in multiple sclerosis. Profiled with immunoSEQ multiplex PCR; TCRdb holds only in-frame clones, not every one. The sample contains some 54,000 clones, around 93% of which appear only once. Sequenced material: peripheral blood, taken after pregnancy. These receptors were taken from a female donor with multiple sclerosis, enrolled in a pregnancy study.

This chain connects TRBV19 to TRBJ2-3; 8 positions match TRBD2. CDR1 and CDR2 from the germline V gene are LNHDA and SQIVND (reference sequence). The V gene end was trimmed by 3 bases and the J gene end by 0 bases; junction bases not matched to a gene: 8. CDR3 length: 17 amino acids. The CDR3 DNA follows: TGTGCCAGTAGTATGAGCGGGAGTGTCCCCAGCACAGATACGCAGTATTTT. Translating it yields CASSMSGSVPSTDTQYF. The entire variable domain, with the rest obtained from reference TRBV19 and TRBJ2-3, is as follows: DGGITQSPKYLFRKEGQNVTLSCEQNLNHDAMYWYRQDPGQGLRLIYYSQIVNDFQKGDIAEGYSVSREKKESFPLTVTSAQKNPTAFYLCASSMSGSVPSTDTQYFGPGTRLTVL.

The genes are TRBV6-6 and TRBJ2-2; 8 positions match TRBD1. Trimming removed 8 bases from V and 6 bases from J; junction bases left unmatched: 11. The CDR3 length is 15 residues. Germline V lookup: CDR1 MNHNY, CDR2 SVGAGI (reference sequence). The CDR3 is CASGYGQGQAGELFF. CDR3 DNA: TGTGCCAGCGGATACGGACAGGGCCAAGCCGGGGAGCTGTTTTTT.

This chain connects TRBV15 to TRBJ2-7; the match to TRBD2 covers 8 bases. CDR3 length equals 15 residues. Germline V gene data show CDR1 as LNHNV and CDR2 as YYDKDF (reference sequence). V was pared by 1 base and J by 9 bases, with 11 bases of the junction left unmatched. The CDR3 DNA sequence: TGTGCCACCAGCAGAGCCGACCTGACTAGCGAAAGGCAGTACTTC. Protein product: CATSRADLTSERQYF.

This sequence joins TRBV5-1 and TRBJ2-1; possible D gene TRBD2, 6 bases. The germline V gene encodes CDR1 SGHRS and CDR2 YFSETQ. V lost 4 bases, J lost 7 bases, and 12 bases lay in between. The CDR3 covers 13 residues. The CDR3: CASSPGGGNEQFF. In DNA form, the CDR3 reads TGCGCCAGCAGCCCTGGGGGAGGAAATGAGCAGTTCTTC.

The gene calls are TRBV30 and TRBJ2-1; 13 bases fit TRBD2. Germline V gene sequence: CDR1 GTSNPN, CDR2 SVGIG (reference sequence). The CDR3 consists of 15 residues. Trimming removed 2 bases from V and 12 bases from J; junction bases left unmatched: 10. The CDR3 nucleotides read TGTGCCTGGAGTCCAAAGACTAGCGGGAGGATAGGGCAGTTCTTC. It codes for CAWSPKTSGRIGQFF.

CDR3 residues: CASRTTRQGFQETQYF. The CDR3, as DNA: TGTGCCAGCAGAACGACCAGACAGGGCTTCCAAGAGACCCAGTACTTC. The rearrangement uses TRBV27 and TRBJ2-5; 7 bases align to TRBD1. Germline V lookup: CDR1 MNHEY, CDR2 SMNVEV (reference sequence). The CDR3 runs to 16 residues. Germline trimming cut 6 bases from V and 1 base from J; bases unmatched to any gene: 11.

This clone is a singleton in its sample. This chain uses TRBV9 with TRBJ2-4; TRBD1 might be the D (6 bases). Germline assignment: CDR1 SGDLS and CDR2 YYNGEE. This CDR3 contains 15 residues. Trimming shortened V by 6 bases and J by 8 bases, and 21 bases separated the two germline ends. In nucleotides, the CDR3 is TGTGCCAGCACCCCTCTCGACAGGTCCCTATACATTCAGTACTTC. Translation: CASTPLDRSLYIQYF.

The chain employs TRBV27 and TRBJ2-7; the D gene is possibly TRBD2 (5 bases). The CDR3 consists of 14 residues. Germline CDR1 is MNHEY and CDR2 is SMNVEV (reference sequence). Trimming took off 6 bases at V and 3 bases at J, with 15 bases between the two ends. The CDR3 coding sequence is TGTGCCAGCAGATTAGGAAGCGGCCACTACGAGCAGTACTTC. The encoded protein is CASRLGSGHYEQYF.

This chain uses TRBV27 with TRBJ1-6; D unresolved. This CDR3 region has 16 residues. The germline gives CDR1 MNHEY, CDR2 SMNVEV (reference sequence). V dropped 5 bases and J dropped 7 bases, with 18 bases sitting between them. The CDR3 nucleotides are TGTGCCAGCAGTCCCCCTCGAGCCGGGAGCAATTCACCCCTCCACTTT. It encodes CASSPPRAGSNSPLHF.